This T cell receptor beta chain was documented in a study of blood T cell repertoires in COVID-19. About the research overall: Researchers got acute and convalescent COVID-19 samples from the United States, Italy and Spain. Sample material is recorded as cDNA or gDNA derived from T cells, B-cell-depleted T cells, or PBMCs.

This CDR3 spans 12 amino acids. Deletions cut 5 bases from V and 6 bases from J, with 7 bases between. Authors' methods: Amplification with reference gene primers provided the estimates of nucleated cell counts. This table comes from immunoSEQ multiplex PCR, and its TCRdb copy is limited to in-frame clones, with some not included. The V and J calls and the clone size are those of that table, but D and trimming were determined from the DNA. Among some 140,000 clones listed, about 80% were seen once. Sequencing was carried out using peripheral blood. V and J are TRBV12-3 or TRBV12-4 and TRBJ2-2; D perhaps matches TRBD1 (6 bases). The clonotype comes from a woman of 80 years or more with acute or convalescent COVID-19. The CDR3 is CASSPGAGELFF. The CDR3, as DNA: TGTGCCAGCAGTCCAGGGGCCGGGGAGCTGTTTTTT.